This note documents a single T cell receptor (beta chain) sequence. This receptor's antigen is unknown. Per-nucleotide qualities are absent, and no much larger clonotype sits a single base away. This record comes from a study of cytomegalovirus exposure and HLA in healthy donors (TCRdb year 2017). Regarding the research as a whole: In an earlier analysis of under 750 of the donors, approximately 260 Gb of sequence data and 95 million to 130 million unique TCR beta sequences from roughly 200 million T cells were reported. Roughly 300 gigabases of sequencing data and around 80 million unique TCR sequences made up an early release that covered some 640 HLA-typed donors. Of the roughly 400 genotyped donors, approximately 82% fell in the genetic ancestry cluster associated with self-reported Caucasian donors. The study aimed to test whether cataloging public T cell receptors could reveal signatures of past pathogen exposure. The T cell repertoires of 666 subjects were profiled by immunosequencing and related to cytomegalovirus serostatus. Besides the first cohort of 666 subjects, a separate validation cohort made up of 120 different subjects was used. The study combined high-throughput TCR immunosequencing, statistical association of individual TCRs with disease status, and machine learning to predict cytomegalovirus infection status. A later analysis re-analyzed previously published TCR beta repertoires from approximately 700 donors and added high-resolution HLA genotyping to study TCR occurrence patterns. Rather than drawing on any new phenotypic data, the later analysis identified candidate immune exposures from TCR beta sequences and the way those sequences occurred across donors. To decide whether each TCR beta V gene segment behaved as functional or pseudogenic, an earlier analysis of some 580 of the donors relied on high-throughput TCR beta sequencing. Donor age, sex, ethnicity and CMV serostatus were compiled alongside the repertoire data. A later genetic analysis used genome-wide SNP genotypes for about 55% of the 666 donors, treating that subset as a discovery cohort. Every repertoire in the discovery cohort had been generated on one and the same sequencing platform. HLA typing included class I and class II loci at four-digit resolution. The number of donors typed differed by locus, with about 629-630 for A, B, C, DRB1 and DQB1, 522 for DQA1, 600 to 610 for DPA1, and some 450 for DPB1. About five DR-DQ haplotypes were handled as single units for association and clustering because linkage in the cohort was strong. On average, approximately 250,000 unique TCR beta nucleotide sequences were sequenced per donor among 350 to 400 genotyped donors of the cohort, with roughly 18% of those sequences being non-productive. Beyond this particular receptor, the publication reports: This cohort had only TCR beta chains sequenced, and the lack of alpha or paired-chain data limited which features could be detected. In a later analysis, TCR association rates were found to vary across HLA loci, with the most associated TCRs seen for DRB1 alleles and the fewest for HLA-C alleles. In vitro tests confirmed that three of the cytomegalovirus-associated TCR beta chains recognize cytomegalovirus antigens. The earlier analysis of some 560 of the donors excluded around 17 rarely observed V segments, including chromosome 9 orphons, because counts were too low. In a later analysis, about 16,000 TCR beta sequences were associated with specific HLA alleles at a false discovery rate of 0.05. The presence/absence analyses assumed that sequencing depth was roughly uniform across donors, and that assumption may not be true. A later analysis found that most CMV-associated TCR beta chains appeared HLA-restricted, with HLA associations seemingly driven largely by CMV exposure. In a later analysis, several top co-occurrence clusters were reported to appear linked to parvovirus B19, influenza, CMV and Epstein-Barr virus. Immune exposure information for the cohort was limited to CMV serostatus. Correlated functional status among segregating V segments might reflect linkage disequilibrium, but an unknown experimental factor could not be ruled out. Because some donors lacked HLA typing at each locus, the association tests relied only on the typed subset. While some public TCRs were present in many individuals, most TCR sequences turned up only very rarely across donors. The authors suggested that the approach could potentially be generalized to other disease states and immunological phenotypes. In an earlier analysis of approximately 590 of the donors, most TCR beta V segments appeared in productive rearrangements about 90% or about 30% of the time, broadly matching IMGT annotations. The 87-base-pair reads could not distinguish some IMGT-functional V segments, including TRBV6-2 and TRBV6-3, so those segments were excluded. When HLA alleles, especially DR and DQ, strongly co-occurred, TCR associations were difficult to assign to individual alleles. In both the original and validation cohorts, the classifier was reported to diagnose cytomegalovirus status with high specificity and sensitivity. Compared with equally common non-associated chains, HLA-associated TCR beta chains in a later analysis were more clonally expanded and had lower generation probabilities. The study listed 150 to 200 TCR beta chains as associated with cytomegalovirus. An association between a missense DCLRE1C variant and V-gene and J-gene trimming of TCR beta chains was found in a later genetic analysis and replicated in an independent cohort. A further reported finding was that TCR beta sequences accurately predicted the HLA-A and HLA-B alleles for most subjects in the first cohort. A later genetic analysis reported fewer N-insertions in productive TCRs among donors in an Asian-associated ancestry cluster than the roughly 670-donor mean. A group of highly shared sequence variants was considered likely to be a technical artifact of the sequencing pipeline.

Receptors were amplified or captured by the immunoSEQ multiplex PCR assay. A mixture of 60 forward primers for TCR Vbeta segments and 13 reverse primers for TCR Jbeta segments was used in the multiplex PCR. The CDR3 region of rearranged TCR beta genes was amplified from genomic DNA by a multiplex PCR assay. The Illumina HiSeq System was used to sequence the amplified TCR beta libraries as 87-base-pair reads. As for how the authors treated the data: In a later analysis, tens of millions of unique TCR beta chains were counted across the 500 to 850 repertoires, and about 9.9 million of these chains were shared by at least two donors. Raw reads were error-corrected and collapsed into unique sequences with a nearest-neighbor algorithm that merged closely related sequences to remove PCR and sequencing errors. V, D and J gene segments were assigned by aligning CDR3 sequences to IMGT reference sequences. For a sequence to be retained, a match of at least six nucleotides to both a V gene segment and a J gene segment was required. Rearrangements were classified as productive when the CDR3 lacked stop codons and remained in frame with V and J, and all other rearrangements were classified as non-productive. CDR3 was defined according to IMGT convention as the region running from the second conserved V-encoded cysteine to the conserved J-encoded phenylalanine. The earlier analysis of about 620 of the donors excluded sequences that lacked an unambiguous match to a single V gene segment. In an earlier analysis of 450 to 750 of the donors, a V segment was called functional when productive rearrangements were above 56.7%, and segregating when the standard deviation between donors exceeded 5%. A statistical classification framework was developed to diagnose cytomegalovirus status using the catalog of TCR beta chain sequences. In a later analysis, TCR nucleotide sequences were compared against IMGT/GENE-DB human TR gene sequences so that V and J genes could be assigned. In a later analysis, CDR3 sequences and most-parsimonious VDJ recombination scenarios were assigned using the TCRdist pipeline. A later analysis defined each TCR beta chain by its CDR3 amino acid sequence plus V-gene family, and excluded reads lacking a unique V-gene family. A later analysis removed 500 to 600 highly shared, low-generation-probability nucleotide sequences to deal with suspected cross-contamination and a sequencing artifact. In a later analysis, a clonal expansion index was calculated for each public chain from normalized within-repertoire ranks of inferred template counts. A later analysis computed generation probabilities with a VDJ recombination model fitted to out-of-frame rearrangements, and checked the results against IGoR. Hypergeometric tests were used in a later analysis to score TCR-TCR, TCR-HLA and TCR-CMV co-occurrence, with a repertoire-size bias correction applied to the TCR pairs. A later analysis estimated false discovery rates by permuting HLA or CMV assignments 20 times. In a later analysis, co-occurring TCRs were grouped with DBSCAN, and TCRdist sequence similarity was added when clustering was performed within HLA-allele-positive subsets. For co-occurrence clustering, repertoires with fewer than 30,000 or more than 120,000 public chains were excluded, along with about five repertoires with anomalous nucleotide sharing. TCRdb holds this immuneACCESS table with in-frame rearrangements only. Some clones are missing; in checked studies, unresolved V genes explain under half, and the rest has no known cause. The D gene and trimming were derived from the DNA, and the V and J assignments and clone size from that table. The sample records over 95,000 clones, 76% of which are singletons. The ten largest clonotypes hold 2% of the sample.

The CDR3 measures 15 amino acids from cysteine to phenylalanine. Of all the DNA, just the CDR3 is kept, 45 bases in frame from base 1. Here V drops 6 bases and J drops 6 bases, and the junction holds 9 bases not matched to any gene. Looking up the germline V gene yields CDR1 SGHRS and CDR2 YFSETQ. The cohort comprised 710 or so healthy bone marrow donors. Cohort members were all nominally healthy when sampled, although unrecorded immune exposures were likely present. The donor was CMV seronegative and belonged to the group of 350 to 400 seronegative cohort members. Each donor provided a peripheral blood sample, and peripheral blood mononuclear cells were used for TCR beta sequencing. The Qiagen DNeasy Blood Extraction Kit was used to extract genomic DNA from the blood cell samples.

The chain links TRBV5-1 with TRBJ2-2; TRBD1 matches 9 bases in the middle. The sample comprised PBMCs. This clonotype originated in a middle-aged man in good health and CMV-seronegative. The CDR3 in this case is CASTGGTGQAGELFF. The sequenced DNA is TGCGCCAGCACCGGGGGGACAGGGCAGGCCGGGGAGCTGTTTTTT.